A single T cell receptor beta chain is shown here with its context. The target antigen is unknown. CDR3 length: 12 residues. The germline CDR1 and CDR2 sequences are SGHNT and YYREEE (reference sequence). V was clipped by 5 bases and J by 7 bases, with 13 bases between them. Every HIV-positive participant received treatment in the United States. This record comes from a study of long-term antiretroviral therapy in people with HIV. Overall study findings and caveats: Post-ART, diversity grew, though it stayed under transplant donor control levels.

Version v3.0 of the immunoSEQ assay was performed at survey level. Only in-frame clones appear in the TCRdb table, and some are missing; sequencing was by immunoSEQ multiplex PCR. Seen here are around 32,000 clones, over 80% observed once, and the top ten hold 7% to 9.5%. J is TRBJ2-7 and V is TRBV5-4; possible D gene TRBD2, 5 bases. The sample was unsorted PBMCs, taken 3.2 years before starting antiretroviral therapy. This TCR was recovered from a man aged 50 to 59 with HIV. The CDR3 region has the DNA TGTGCCAGCAGAAATTGGGAGACGGAGCAGTACTTC. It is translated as CASRNWETEQYF. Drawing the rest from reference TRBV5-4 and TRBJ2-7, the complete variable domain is ETGVTQSPTHLIKTRGQQVTLRCSSQSGHNTVSWYQQALGQGPQFIFQYYREEENGRGNFPPRFSGLQFPNYSSELNVNALELDDSALYLCASRNWETEQYFGPGTRLTVT.